Shown below are 7 T cell receptor beta chains from a single sample sequenced in a study of cytomegalovirus exposure and HLA in healthy donors. PCR involved 60 Vbeta and 13 Jbeta primers. TCRdb's copy holds only in-frame clones and misses some; the assay was immunoSEQ multiplex PCR. The sample lists under 250,000 clones, roughly 83% occurring once. The sequenced sample was PBMCs. These receptor sequences come from a boy aged 2-9 years in good health and CMV-seronegative.

The chain has TRBV7-9 and TRBJ2-7; 8 bases match TRBD2. The CDR3 sequence is 14 residues long. Trimming removed 8 bases from V and 0 bases from J; junction bases left unmatched: 6. In germline, CDR1 is SEHNR, CDR2 FQNEAQ (reference sequence). CDR3 loop: CASAMAGGSYEQYF. In DNA form, the CDR3 reads TGTGCCAGCGCGATGGCGGGAGGCTCCTACGAGCAGTACTTC.

V and J are TRBV6-1 and TRBJ1-1; no clear D gene. There are 16 residues in the CDR3. V lost 3 bases and J lost 4, with 18 bases in between. Germline-derived CDR1 and CDR2 are MNHNS and SASEGT. The DNA for the CDR3 is TGTGCCAGCAGTGACCATTGGGCCCCGGGAGTCACTGAAGCTTTCTTT. Protein product: CASSDHWAPGVTEAFF.

The gene calls are TRBV9 and TRBJ2-7; 15 bases align to TRBD2. Trimming cost V 3 bases and J 3 bases; bases outside gene matches: 13. Germline lookup yields CDR1 SGDLS and CDR2 YYNGEE. CDR3 size: 19 residues. The CDR3 reads CASSANPGLAGGHLYEQYF. DNA for the CDR3: TGTGCCAGCAGCGCAAACCCGGGACTAGCGGGGGGCCACCTCTACGAGCAGTACTTC.

The rearrangement joins TRBV25-1 to TRBJ1-4; tentatively, D is TRBD1 (6 bases). This CDR3 has 16 amino acids. Germline assignment: CDR1 MGHDK and CDR2 SYGVNS. The V gene lost 2 bases and the J gene lost 6 bases, with 16 bases spanning the gap. For the CDR3, the DNA is TGTGCCAGCAGTGAACCCCCGGGGGGCGTAGATGAAAAACTGTTTTTT. Translating gives CASSEPPGGVDEKLFF. The whole variable domain, filled in from reference TRBV25-1 and TRBJ1-4, reads EADIYQTPRYLVIGTGKKITLECSQTMGHDKMYWYQQDPGMELHLIHYSYGVNSTEKGDLSSESTVSRIRTEHFPLTLESARPSHTSQYLCASSEPPGGVDEKLFFGSGTQLSVL.

The chain joins TRBV7-9 to TRBJ1-2, with D tentatively TRBD1 (6 bases). The germline V gene encodes CDR1 SEHNR and CDR2 FQNEAQ (reference sequence). V was shortened by 4 bases and J by 3 bases, with 12 bases between the two germline ends. CDR3 length equals 14 residues. Here the CDR3 DNA reads TGTGCCAGCAGCTCGCAGGGGCTGGACTATGGCTACACCTTC. As protein: CASSSQGLDYGYTF. Combining the CDR3 with reference TRBV7-9 and TRBJ1-2 gives the whole variable domain DTGVSQNPRHKITKRGQNVTFRCDPISEHNRLYWYRQTLGQGPEFLTYFQNEAQLEKSRLLSDRFSAERPKGSFSTLEIQRTEQGDSAMYLCASSSQGLDYGYTFGSGTRLTVV.

This rearrangement joins TRBV6-5 to TRBJ1-1, with unresolved D. V was clipped by 5 bases and J by 5 bases, with 15 bases between them. The CDR3 covers 14 residues. Germline V gene lookup returns CDR1 MNHEY and CDR2 SVGAGI. The CDR3 protein is CASSAVVRRTEAFF. The CDR3 DNA reads as TGTGCCAGCAGTGCGGTGGTAAGAAGGACTGAAGCTTTCTTT.

This clone has only a few counts. V is TRBV6-6 and J is TRBJ2-7; D not certain. Germline lookup yields CDR1 MNHNY and CDR2 SVGAGI (reference sequence). V lost 5 bases and J 4 bases, leaving 12 bases between the germline ends. The CDR3 contains 13 residues. The CDR3: CASSAATPYEQYF. DNA for the CDR3: TGTGCCAGCAGTGCGGCAACCCCTTACGAGCAGTACTTC.